Given below is one T cell receptor (beta chain) in context. Its antigen remains unknown. The data are from a study of cytotoxic CD8 clonotypes in ibrutinib-treated CLL. Whole-study context: Some 10 relapsed/refractory, roughly 15 treatment-naive; approximately 18 IGHV unmutated.

Profiling relied on immunoSEQ multiplex PCR, and the TCRdb table lists in-frame clones only, not all of them. The table records about 140,000 clones, around 81% of them present only once. Trimming took off 2 bases at V and 0 bases at J, with 11 bases between the two ends. The germline V gene has CDR1 MRHNA and CDR2 SNTAGT. The CDR3 extends over 16 amino acids. Study-wide results and caveats: Clonality climbed at ibrutinib response, then dropped toward baseline at progression. Patients had baseline clonality above age-matched healthy donors, and this clonality moved with circulating CD8+ T-cell counts.

The material sequenced was PBMCs, taken after 36 months of ibrutinib treatment. The chain carries TRBV6-4 and TRBJ1-5, with a tentative D call TRBD1 (5 bases). The clonotype originates from a human donor with chronic lymphocytic leukemia. In nucleotides, the CDR3 is TGTGCCAGCAGTGACGGGACTCAAGATAGCAATCAGCCCCAGCATTTT. Residues: CASSDGTQDSNQPQHF.